Listed here are 28 T cell receptor beta chains from one sample, sequenced in a study of blood T cell repertoires in COVID-19. This table comes from immunoSEQ multiplex PCR, and its TCRdb copy is limited to in-frame clones, with some not included. The data contain more than 400,000 clones, roughly 85% of them seen just once; the ten biggest clones take up 3.2%. The specimen was peripheral blood. These receptors all stem from a human donor in a cohort sampled during active COVID-19.

The V call is TRBV6-5, the J call TRBJ1-3; possibly TRBD1 for D (6 bases). Trimming removed 6 bases from V and 6 bases from J, with 15 bases in between. The CDR3 has 14 residues. The germline gives CDR1 MNHEY, CDR2 SVGAGI. This CDR3 reads CASRYTGMANTIYF. Written as DNA, the CDR3 is TGTGCCAGCAGATATACAGGGATGGCAAACACCATATATTTT.

The chain carries TRBV9 and TRBJ2-5, with 10 bases fitting TRBD1. The J segment lost 4 bases and the V segment lost 3 bases, leaving 6 bases of the junction unmatched. CDR3 length: 15 residues. Germline V gene sequence: CDR1 SGDLS, CDR2 YYNGEE. This chain's CDR3 is CASSDGGDRGETQYF. The CDR3 DNA is TGTGCCAGCAGCGACGGGGGGGACAGGGGAGAGACCCAGTACTTC.

The CDR3 is CASSLSTGAYEQYF. The DNA for the CDR3 is TGTGCCAGCAGCCTGTCTACAGGGGCGTACGAGCAGTACTTC. The V gene is TRBV28, the J gene TRBJ2-7; 7 positions match TRBD1. The germline gives CDR1 MDHEN, CDR2 SYDVKM. Unmatched junction bases numbered 9, after V lost 6 bases and J lost 4 bases. This CDR3 comprises 14 residues.

CDR3 amino acids: CASSSLGQGSYGYTF. In nucleotides, the CDR3 is TGTGCCAGCAGTTCTCTGGGACAGGGGAGCTATGGCTACACCTTC. The rearrangement uses TRBV27 and TRBJ1-2, with 10 nucleotides matching TRBD1. The CDR3 runs to 15 residues. V lost 4 bases and J lost 4; bases outside the gene matches: 6. Germline CDR1 reads MNHEY; CDR2 reads SMNVEV (reference sequence).

The rearrangement links TRBV10-3 to TRBJ1-5; D call uncertain. Germline V CDR1 and CDR2: ENHRY, SYGVKD. This CDR3 is built from 13 residues. Trimming shortened V by 2 bases and J by 6 bases, and 8 bases separated the two germline ends. The CDR3 sequence: CAISEEVGQPQHF. The CDR3 coding sequence is TGTGCCATCAGTGAGGAGGTCGGTCAGCCCCAGCATTTT.

Comment on this clone: The identical CDR3 is also encoded by other nucleotide sequences in the sample. The chain joins TRBV3-1 (or the pseudogene TRBV3-2) to TRBJ2-3; the match to TRBD2 covers 13 bases. CDR1 LGHDT and CDR2 YNNKEL come from the germline V gene (reference sequence). V shed 4 bases, J shed 4 bases, and the junction held 5 bases outside the gene matches. The CDR3 has 16 amino acids. CDR3: CASSPGLAGAADTQYF. CDR3 bases: TGTGCCAGCAGCCCCGGACTAGCGGGAGCGGCAGATACGCAGTATTTT.

The gene calls are TRBV19 and TRBJ1-5; D ambiguous. Trimming took 2 bases from V and 4 from J, leaving 12 bases between them. Germline-derived CDR1 and CDR2 are LNHDA and SQIVND (reference sequence). CDR3 size: 15 residues. The CDR3 sequence is CASSINSQANQPQHF. CDR3 coding DNA: TGTGCCAGTAGTATAAATTCTCAGGCTAATCAGCCCCAGCATTTT.

This clone occurred a few times. The V gene is TRBV7-3, the J gene TRBJ1-2, with 10 positions matching TRBD1. The V segment lost 5 bases and the J segment 13 bases; nucleotides outside the gene matches: 10. The length of the CDR3 is 13 residues. The germline V gene has CDR1 SGHTA and CDR2 FQGTGA. CDR3 residues: CASSPDRGGLTTF. The CDR3 DNA is TGTGCCAGCAGCCCGGACAGGGGGGGCCTAACCACCTTC.

V is TRBV21-1 and J is TRBJ1-3. TRBV21-1 is an annotated pseudogene. The CDR3 contains 13 residues. CDR3 protein: CASNQRGGNTIYF. CDR3 sequence (DNA): TGTGCCAGCAACCAAAGAGGAGGAAACACCATATATTTT.

The chain recombines TRBV24-1 with TRBJ2-3; 10 bases match TRBD2. The CDR3 sequence is 17 residues long. J was trimmed by 4 bases and V by 1 base; bases with no gene match: 7. CDR1 is KGHDR, CDR2 SFDVKD, per germline. The CDR3 DNA reads as TGTGCCACCAGTGATTTTATAGCGGGAGGAATAGCAGATACGCAGTATTTT. This encodes CATSDFIAGGIADTQYF.

This chain uses TRBV29-1 with TRBJ1-1; D not certain. This CDR3 spans 14 amino acids. Germline V gene sequence: CDR1 SQVTM, CDR2 ANQGSEA. V lost 7 bases and J 0 bases, leaving 15 bases between the germline ends. The CDR3 DNA reads TGCAGCGCTGGAAAGGAGGTTATGAACACTGAAGCTTTCTTT. Residues: CSAGKEVMNTEAFF.

V gene TRBV27 combines with J gene TRBJ2-1; TRBD1 matches 7 bases. With V trimmed by 5 bases and J by 4 bases, 5 bases remained unmatched. Germline V lookup: CDR1 MNHEY, CDR2 SMNVEV (reference sequence). The CDR3 loop spans 14 amino acids. CDR3 amino acids: CASSPPTGYNEQFF. CDR3 nucleotide sequence: TGTGCCAGCAGTCCTCCGACAGGGTACAATGAGCAGTTCTTC.

The CDR3 sequence is CATSDRNPTSGPYNEQFF. CDR3 DNA: TGTGCCACCAGTGATCGAAACCCGACTAGCGGACCCTACAATGAGCAGTTCTTC. This rearrangement joins TRBV24-1 to TRBJ2-1; 9 nucleotides align to TRBD2. CDR1 and CDR2 (germline): KGHDR, SFDVKD. V shed 3 bases, J shed 2 bases, and the junction held 10 bases outside the gene matches. This CDR3 comprises 18 residues.

The chain couples TRBV5-1 to TRBJ1-4; D is perhaps TRBD1 (6 bases). The V gene's germline CDR1 is SGHRS and CDR2 YFSETQ. The CDR3 is 16 amino acids. The V end was cut by 4 bases, the J end by 2 bases, with 15 bases between. The CDR3 DNA sequence: TGCGCCAGCAGCCCGGACCCCAGGGGCACTAATGAAAAACTGTTTTTT. Translation: CASSPDPRGTNEKLFF.

This sequence joins TRBV9 and TRBJ2-2; D is ambiguous. Germline V gene sequence: CDR1 SGDLS, CDR2 YYNGEE. With 0 bases removed from V and 1 base from J, the gap between germline ends came to 4 bases. This CDR3 comprises 14 residues. Here the CDR3 DNA reads TGTGCCAGCAGCGTAGTCCAGAACACCGGGGAGCTGTTTTTT. Amino acids: CASSVVQNTGELFF.

This chain connects TRBV12-5 to TRBJ2-5; 10 positions agree with TRBD2. The V and J ends lost 6 bases and 9 bases, in that order; junction bases with no gene match: 4. The CDR3 contains 12 residues. Germline CDR1 and CDR2: LGHNT and FRNRAP. The CDR3: CASGRAGGAQYF. The CDR3 DNA sequence: TGTGCTAGTGGCCGAGCGGGAGGGGCCCAGTACTTC.

The chain has TRBV3-1 (or the pseudogene TRBV3-2) and TRBJ2-5; 7 bases are a match to TRBD2. The V gene's germline CDR1 is LGHDT and CDR2 YNNKEL (reference sequence). There are 16 residues in the CDR3. V shed 1 base, J shed 5 bases, and the junction held 10 bases outside the gene matches. CDR3 amino acids: CASSQGPAGSWETQYF. CDR3 nucleotide sequence: TGTGCCAGCAGCCAAGGCCCAGCGGGATCGTGGGAGACCCAGTACTTC.

V gene TRBV30 combines with J gene TRBJ1-3; 9 bases map to TRBD1. Looked up from germline, CDR1 is GTSNPN and CDR2 is SVGIG (reference sequence). V shed 2 bases, J shed 4 bases, and the junction held 6 bases outside the gene matches. There are 15 residues in the CDR3. The CDR3 DNA is TGTGCCTGGAGTACAGGGGGCGCAGGGGGAAACACCATATATTTT. This encodes CAWSTGGAGGNTIYF.

This clone was counted once. This rearrangement joins TRBV5-1 to TRBJ2-7; D unresolved. The CDR3 spans 14 residues. Trimming removed 0 bases from V and 1 base from J, with 8 bases in between. Looked up from germline, CDR1 is SGHRS and CDR2 is YFSETQ. As DNA, the CDR3 is TGCGCCAGCAGCTTGGGGGCGAGATCCTACGAGCAGTACTTC. It translates to CASSLGARSYEQYF.

The CDR3 here is CAWSIAGNTIYF. The CDR3, as DNA: TGTGCCTGGAGTATCGCTGGAAACACCATATATTTT. The chain has TRBV30 and TRBJ1-3; no reliable D call. Germline values: CDR1 GTSNPN, CDR2 SVGIG (reference sequence). This CDR3 has 12 amino acids. The V end was cut by 2 bases, the J end by 2 bases, with 4 bases between.

This rearrangement joins TRBV13 to TRBJ2-2; 9 bases align to TRBD1. The V gene end was trimmed by 6 bases and the J gene end by 3 bases; junction bases not matched to a gene: 8. Germline values: CDR1 PRHDT, CDR2 FYEKMQ (reference sequence). The CDR3 is 16 residues long. For the CDR3, the DNA is TGTGCCAGCAGTTTTAACAGGGGGCGCGACACCGGGGAGCTGTTTTTT. It is translated as CASSFNRGRDTGELFF.

This clone has a single count. The V and J genes are TRBV5-4 and TRBJ2-7; 8 bases are a match to TRBD1. The junction had 5 bases not matched to a gene; V was cut back by 4 bases and J by 5 bases. Germline values: CDR1 SGHNT, CDR2 YYREEE (reference sequence). This CDR3 contains 13 residues. CDR3 amino acids: CASSLDRGDEQYF. The CDR3 bases are TGTGCCAGCAGCCTCGACAGGGGAGACGAGCAGTACTTC.

The rearrangement uses TRBV11-2 and TRBJ1-1, with D unresolved. The CDR3 sequence is 14 residues long. Trimming shortened V by 5 bases and J by 6 bases, and 16 bases separated the two germline ends. CDR1 and CDR2 from the germline V gene are SGHAT and FQNNGV. The CDR3 here is CASSPTTPVSEAFF. The CDR3 nucleotides are TGTGCCAGCAGCCCGACGACACCCGTCTCTGAAGCTTTCTTT. The whole variable domain, remainder taken from reference TRBV11-2 and TRBJ1-1, is EAGVAQSPRYKIIEKRQSVAFWCNPISGHATLYWYQQILGQGPKLLIQFQNNGVVDDSQLPKDRFSAERLKGVDSTLKIQPAKLEDSAVYLCASSPTTPVSEAFFGQGTRLTVV.

The chain links TRBV5-4 to TRBJ2-7; 11 nucleotides match TRBD2. The germline V gene encodes CDR1 SGHNT and CDR2 YYREEE (reference sequence). Germline trimming cut 6 bases from V and 5 bases from J; bases unmatched to any gene: 10. The length of the CDR3 is 15 residues. Written as DNA, the CDR3 is TGTGCCAGCACCCGGGGTCTAGCGGGGGGTCACGAGCAGTACTTC. This codes for CASTRGLAGGHEQYF.

V is TRBV6-5 and J is TRBJ1-2, with 7 nucleotides matching TRBD1. Trimming cost V 0 bases and J 2 bases; bases outside gene matches: 3. This CDR3 has 15 residues. Germline CDR1 reads MNHEY; CDR2 reads SVGAGI. Here the CDR3 reads CASSYSAGGNYGYTF. The CDR3 region has the DNA TGTGCCAGCAGTTACTCGGCAGGGGGGAACTATGGCTACACCTTC.

This clone was seen more than once but under ten times. The V gene is TRBV18, the J gene TRBJ1-1; maybe TRBD1 (5 bases). The V gene's germline CDR1 is KGHSH and CDR2 LQKENI. The CDR3 covers 12 residues. Trimming removed 6 bases at V and 1 base at J, with 6 bases between. CDR3 DNA: TGTGCCAGCTCGCAGGGGAACACTGAAGCTTTCTTT. Its translation: CASSQGNTEAFF.

This chain connects TRBV7-8 to TRBJ2-2; 7 bases map to TRBD1. Germline V lookup: CDR1 SGHVS, CDR2 FQNEAQ. CDR3 length: 17 residues. The V and J ends lost 5 bases and 4 bases, in that order; junction bases with no gene match: 13. For the CDR3, the DNA is TGTGCCAGCAGCCTGACGGACAGGCGGATCGGCACCGGGGAGCTGTTTTTT. Translated, it gives CASSLTDRRIGTGELFF.

This chain links TRBV27 with TRBJ2-3; weak D call: TRBD1 (6 bases). The length of the CDR3 is 15 residues. Germline lookup yields CDR1 MNHEY and CDR2 SMNVEV (reference sequence). Trimming removed 4 bases from V and 2 bases from J, with 13 bases in between. CDR3 nucleotides: TGTGCCAGCAGTTGGGACACTGGGTACACAGATACGCAGTATTTT. Translation: CASSWDTGYTDTQYF.